This entry is about one T cell receptor (beta chain). Using immunoSEQ multiplex PCR, the repertoire was profiled, and TCRdb retains in-frame clones only, with some absent. This repertoire shows 200,000 to 250,000 clones, about 85% found once; its top ten account for roughly 3.1%. Trimming removed 0 bases from V and 10 bases from J, with 13 bases in between. The CDR3 sequence is 15 residues long. CDR1 is SGHVS and CDR2 is FNYEAQ in the germline V gene. This entry is derived from a study of blood T cell repertoires in COVID-19. Sample: peripheral blood. This receptor was identified in a man younger than 35 with active or convalescent COVID-19. The chain carries TRBV7-6 and TRBJ1-6; D remains unclear. This chain's CDR3 is CASSLAQRGNSPLHF. CDR3 nucleotides: TGTGCCAGCAGCTTAGCGCAGCGCGGCAACTCACCCCTCCACTTT. Filled out from reference TRBV7-6 and TRBJ1-6, the complete variable domain reads GAGVSQSPRYKVTKRGQDVALRCDPISGHVSLYWYRQALGQGPEFLTYFNYEAQQDKSGLPNDRFSAERPEGSISTLTIQRTEQRDSAMYRCASSLAQRGNSPLHFGNGTRLTVT.